The entry below describes one TCR beta chain. Its specificity is not known. This specimen comes from a study of radiotherapy plus CTLA-4 blockade in lung cancer. Overall study findings and caveats: Clones of tumor-derived TCRs expanded in blood after radiotherapy plus ipilimumab.

The germline CDR1 and CDR2 sequences are MGHRA and YSYEKL. The CDR3 runs 15 residues. V dropped 4 bases and J dropped 4 bases, with 17 bases sitting between them. Here immunoSEQ multiplex PCR was the method, and the copy in TCRdb shows in-frame clones only, minus some. Of about 50,000 clones listed, approximately 84% are singletons. This receptor was obtained from a human donor with non-small cell lung cancer whose response to radiotherapy plus ipilimumab could not be evaluated. The chain has TRBV4-1 and TRBJ2-7, with TRBD2 as a possible D gene (6 bases). The specimen was peripheral blood, collected from a patient treated with radiotherapy plus ipilimumab. The CDR3 region has the DNA TGCGCCAGCAGCCCGAATGTCGCGGGGACGTACGAGCAGTACTTC. This encodes CASSPNVAGTYEQYF.